This T cell receptor (beta chain) was sequenced in a study of Ad26.COV2.S vaccination and SARS-CoV-2 variants. The method was immunoSEQ multiplex PCR; TCRdb's version includes in-frame clones alone and lacks a portion of them. The sample shows some 250,000 clones, 88% of them seen only once. Treatment: around 19 received Ad26.COV2.S at low or high dose, single or two shots; 5 received placebo; per-sample allocation not given. All samples were drawn on day 63, counting from the first vaccine or placebo injection. The TCR sequence derives from a person aged 18-60 years who received the Ad26.COV2.S COVID-19 vaccine or a placebo. The material sequenced was peripheral blood, taken in a trial of Ad26.COV2.S vaccine versus placebo.

CDR3 nucleotide sequence: TGTGCCAGCAGTGAAGCCCATGAGCAGTTCTTC. Its protein product is CASSEAHEQFF. V gene TRBV25-1 combines with J gene TRBJ2-1; D remains unclear. V lost 2 bases to trimming and J lost 8 bases, with 4 bases between them. The CDR3 contains 11 residues. Looked up from germline, CDR1 is MGHDK and CDR2 is SYGVNS.